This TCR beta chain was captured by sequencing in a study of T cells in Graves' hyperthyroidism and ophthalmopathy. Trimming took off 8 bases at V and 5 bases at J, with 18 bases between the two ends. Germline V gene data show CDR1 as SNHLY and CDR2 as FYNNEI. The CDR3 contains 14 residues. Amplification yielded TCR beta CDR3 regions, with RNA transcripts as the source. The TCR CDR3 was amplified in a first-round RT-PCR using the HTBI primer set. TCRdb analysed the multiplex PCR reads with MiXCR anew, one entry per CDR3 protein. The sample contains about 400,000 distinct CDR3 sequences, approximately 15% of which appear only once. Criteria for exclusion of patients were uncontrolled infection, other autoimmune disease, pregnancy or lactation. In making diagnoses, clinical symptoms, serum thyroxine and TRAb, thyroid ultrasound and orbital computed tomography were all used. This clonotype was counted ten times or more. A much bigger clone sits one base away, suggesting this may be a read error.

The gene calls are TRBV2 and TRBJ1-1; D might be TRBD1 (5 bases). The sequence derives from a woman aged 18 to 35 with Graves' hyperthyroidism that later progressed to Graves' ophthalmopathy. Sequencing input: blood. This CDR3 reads CASQTEGFETEAFF. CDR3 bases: TGTGCCAGCCAGACAGAGGGGTTTGAAACTGAAGCTTTCTTT.